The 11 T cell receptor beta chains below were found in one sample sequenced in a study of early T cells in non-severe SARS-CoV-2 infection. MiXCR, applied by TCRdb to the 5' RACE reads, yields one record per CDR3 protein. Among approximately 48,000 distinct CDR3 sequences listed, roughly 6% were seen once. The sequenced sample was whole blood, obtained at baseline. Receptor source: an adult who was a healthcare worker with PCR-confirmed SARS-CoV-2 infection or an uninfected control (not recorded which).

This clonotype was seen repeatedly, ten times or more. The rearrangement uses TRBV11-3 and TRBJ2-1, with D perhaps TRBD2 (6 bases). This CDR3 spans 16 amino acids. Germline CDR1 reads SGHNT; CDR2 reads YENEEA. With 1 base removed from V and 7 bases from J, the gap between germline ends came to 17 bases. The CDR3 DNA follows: TGTGCCAGCAGCTTAGCGTTCGGCGGGGCCCATAATGAGCAGTTCTTC. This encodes CASSLAFGGAHNEQFF.

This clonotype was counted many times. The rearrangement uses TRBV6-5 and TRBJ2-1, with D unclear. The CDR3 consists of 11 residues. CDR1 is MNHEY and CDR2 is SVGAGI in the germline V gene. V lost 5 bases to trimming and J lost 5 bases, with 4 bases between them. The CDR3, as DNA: TGTGCCAGCAGTCGCGACAATGAGCAGTTCTTC. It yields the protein CASSRDNEQFF.

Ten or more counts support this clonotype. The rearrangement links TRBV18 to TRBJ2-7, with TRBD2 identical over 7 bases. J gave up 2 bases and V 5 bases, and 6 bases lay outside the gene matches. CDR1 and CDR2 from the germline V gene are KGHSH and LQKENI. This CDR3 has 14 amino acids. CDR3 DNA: TGTGCCAGCTCAAGGCTAGCGGCAACCTACGAGCAGTACTTC. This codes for CASSRLAATYEQYF.

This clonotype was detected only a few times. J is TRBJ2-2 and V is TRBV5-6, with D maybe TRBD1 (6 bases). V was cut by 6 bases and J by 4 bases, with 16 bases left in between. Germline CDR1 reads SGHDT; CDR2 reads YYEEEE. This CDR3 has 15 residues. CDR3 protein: CASTNWGLGTGELFF. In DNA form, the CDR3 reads TGTGCCAGCACCAACTGGGGGCTAGGCACCGGGGAGCTGTTTTTT.

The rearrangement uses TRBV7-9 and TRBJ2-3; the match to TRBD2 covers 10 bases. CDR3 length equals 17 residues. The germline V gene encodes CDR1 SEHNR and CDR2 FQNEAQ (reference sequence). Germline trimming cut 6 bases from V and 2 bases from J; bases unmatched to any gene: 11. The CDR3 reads CASRPIAGGHSTDTQYF. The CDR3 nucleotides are TGTGCCAGCAGACCAATAGCGGGGGGCCATTCCACAGATACGCAGTATTTT.

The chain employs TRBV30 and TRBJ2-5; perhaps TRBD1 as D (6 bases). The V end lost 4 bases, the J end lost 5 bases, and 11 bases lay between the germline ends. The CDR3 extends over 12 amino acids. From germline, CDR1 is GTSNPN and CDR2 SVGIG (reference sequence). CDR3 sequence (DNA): TGTGCCTGGAAGGGGGTCCGGGAGACCCAGTACTTC. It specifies CAWKGVRETQYF. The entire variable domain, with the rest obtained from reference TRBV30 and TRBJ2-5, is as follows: SQTIHQWPATLVQPVGSPLSLECTVEGTSNPNLYWYRQAAGRGLQLLFYSVGIGQISSEVPQNLSASRPQDRQFILSSKKLLLSDSGFYLCAWKGVRETQYFGPGTRLLVL.

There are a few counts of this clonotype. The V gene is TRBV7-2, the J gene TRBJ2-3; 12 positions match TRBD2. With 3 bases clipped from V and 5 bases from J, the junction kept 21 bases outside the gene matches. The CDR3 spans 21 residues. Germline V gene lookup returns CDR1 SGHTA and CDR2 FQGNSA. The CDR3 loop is CASSLNGGTSGRGRGIDTQYF. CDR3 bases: TGTGCCAGCAGCTTGAACGGCGGGACTAGCGGGCGCGGAAGAGGAATAGATACGCAGTATTTT.

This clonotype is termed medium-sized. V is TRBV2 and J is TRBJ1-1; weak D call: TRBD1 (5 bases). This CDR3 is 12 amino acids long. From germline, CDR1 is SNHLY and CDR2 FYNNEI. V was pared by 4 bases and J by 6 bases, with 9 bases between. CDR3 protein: CASSVQGPEAFF. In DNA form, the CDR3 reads TGTGCCAGCAGTGTGCAGGGTCCTGAAGCTTTCTTT.

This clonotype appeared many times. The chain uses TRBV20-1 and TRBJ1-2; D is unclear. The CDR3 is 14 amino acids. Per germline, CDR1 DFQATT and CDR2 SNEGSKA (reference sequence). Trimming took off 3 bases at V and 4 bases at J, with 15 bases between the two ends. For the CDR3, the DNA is TGCAGTGCTAGCGGGGTCCGACTTGGCTATGGCTACACCTTC. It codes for CSASGVRLGYGYTF.

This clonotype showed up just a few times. CDR3 coding DNA: TGTGCCAGCAGTGGGACAGGGGCGCCACAAGAGACCCAGTACTTC. Translated: CASSGTGAPQETQYF. The chain combines TRBV2 with TRBJ2-5, with 9 positions matching TRBD1. This CDR3 comprises 15 residues. Per germline, CDR1 SNHLY and CDR2 FYNNEI. The ends lost 4 bases at V and 2 bases at J; junction bases unmatched: 5. The full variable domain, with the rest looked up from reference TRBV2 and TRBJ2-5, is EPEVTQTPSHQVTQMGQEVILRCVPISNHLYFYWYRQILGQKVEFLVSFYNNEISEKSEIFDDQFSVERPDGSNFTLKIRSTKLEDSAMYFCASSGTGAPQETQYFGPGTRLLVL.

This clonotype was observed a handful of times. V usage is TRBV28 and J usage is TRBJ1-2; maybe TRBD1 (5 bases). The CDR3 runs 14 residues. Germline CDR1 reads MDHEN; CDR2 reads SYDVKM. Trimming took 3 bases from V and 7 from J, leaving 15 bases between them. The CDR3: CASSFLGDDVGYTF. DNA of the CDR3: TGTGCCAGCAGTTTTCTAGGGGACGACGTTGGCTACACCTTC.